These 12 T cell receptor beta chains were sequenced from one sample in a study of CD8 T cells in Susac syndrome. An amount of RNA that ranged from about 0.45 to 1 ug was reverse transcribed with random hexamers. One entry per CDR3 protein results from TCRdb running MiXCR on the immunoSEQ multiplex PCR reads. The sample includes roughly 400,000 distinct CDR3 sequences, 85% seen only once; the top ten take about 0.12%. Material for sequencing was CD8+ T cells from PBMCs. The receptors here all came from a human donor with multiple sclerosis.

The chain uses TRBV12-3 or TRBV12-4 and TRBJ1-1; 8 positions agree with TRBD1. The J segment lost 0 bases and the V segment lost 6 bases, leaving 6 bases of the junction unmatched. The CDR3 has 15 residues. CDR3 nucleotide sequence: TGTGCCAGCAGCCAACGGACAGGGATGAACACTGAAGCTTTCTTT. The encoded protein is CASSQRTGMNTEAFF.

V gene TRBV27 combines with J gene TRBJ1-1; tentatively, D is TRBD1 (5 bases). CDR3 length: 13 residues. In germline, CDR1 is MNHEY, CDR2 SMNVEV (reference sequence). V lost 7 bases to trimming and J lost 5 bases, with 14 bases between them. The CDR3 DNA is TGTGCCAGCATTGTTGGGGGTGGAACTGAAGCTTTCTTT. It is translated as CASIVGGGTEAFF.

This CDR3 reads CASSSTGGGLGEQYF. The CDR3 DNA reads TGTGCCAGCAGTTCGACCGGCGGGGGGCTCGGCGAGCAGTACTTC. The chain uses TRBV6-5 and TRBJ2-7; 8 bases are shared with TRBD2. This CDR3 spans 15 amino acids. Germline V gene lookup returns CDR1 MNHEY and CDR2 SVGAGI. V shed 4 bases and J 6 bases; nucleotides not matched to a gene: 11.

The J gene is TRBJ2-5, the V gene TRBV12-3 or TRBV12-4, with D possibly called TRBD1 or TRBD2 (6 bases each). Trimming pared 5 bases from V and 1 base from J, leaving 14 bases between. This CDR3 is 15 amino acids long. For the CDR3, the DNA is TGTGCCAGCAGTACAATATGGGGGGCCCAAGAGACCCAGTACTTC. Translating it yields CASSTIWGAQETQYF.

The CDR3 loop reads CASSPTGSRQPQHF. The DNA for the CDR3 is TGTGCCAGCAGCCCTACAGGGTCCCGTCAGCCCCAGCATTTT. The genes are TRBV11-2 and TRBJ1-5; the D gene is possibly TRBD1 (6 bases). The length of the CDR3 is 14 residues. CDR1 and CDR2 (germline): SGHAT, FQNNGV. Trimming shortened V by 5 bases and J by 6 bases, and 14 bases separated the two germline ends.

V is TRBV27 and J is TRBJ2-7; 9 bases agree with TRBD1. The trim removed 5 bases at V and 5 bases at J, leaving 10 bases unmatched. In germline, CDR1 is MNHEY, CDR2 SMNVEV (reference sequence). This CDR3 region has 15 residues. The chain's CDR3 is CASSLLRDRAHEQYF. The CDR3 region has the DNA TGTGCCAGCAGTCTCCTCCGGGACAGGGCTCACGAGCAGTACTTC.

The chain employs TRBV4-1 and TRBJ1-6, with TRBD1 identical over 10 bases. Germline assignment: CDR1 MGHRA and CDR2 YSYEKL. This CDR3 contains 17 residues. The V and J ends lost 0 bases and 13 bases, in that order; junction bases with no gene match: 12. CDR3 bases: TGCGCCAGCAGCCAAGACTACGTTCGGGACAGGGGTGATCCCCTCCACTTT. Residues: CASSQDYVRDRGDPLHF.

This chain joins TRBV13 and TRBJ1-2; D gene uncertain. V gave up 4 bases and J gave up 8 bases, with 23 bases separating them. Germline V gene sequence: CDR1 PRHDT, CDR2 FYEKMQ (reference sequence). The CDR3 covers 16 residues. The CDR3 here is CASSSHPLDGYEGYTF. CDR3 DNA: TGTGCCAGCAGCTCACACCCCTTGGACGGTTACGAAGGCTACACCTTC. The full variable domain, with the rest looked up from reference TRBV13 and TRBJ1-2, is AAGVIQSPRHLIKEKRETATLKCYPIPRHDTVYWYQQGPGQDPQFLISFYEKMQSDKGSIPDRFSAQQFSDYHSELNMSSLELGDSALYFCASSSHPLDGYEGYTFGSGTRLTVV.

This clonotype was detected once. The chain combines TRBV11-2 with TRBJ2-6, with 11 bases matching TRBD1. Germline CDR1 is SGHAT and CDR2 is FQNNGV. This CDR3 contains 20 residues. The V and J ends lost 3 bases and 0 bases, in that order; junction bases with no gene match: 10. The CDR3 sequence: CASSLKIGQGAFSGANVLTF. The CDR3 region has the DNA TGTGCCAGCAGCTTGAAGATTGGACAGGGGGCCTTCTCTGGGGCCAACGTCCTGACTTTC.

This chain connects TRBV12-5 to TRBJ2-2; 7 nucleotides agree with TRBD1. The CDR3 has 16 residues. The trim removed 5 bases at V and 2 bases at J, leaving 8 bases unmatched. CDR1 and CDR2 (germline): LGHNT, FRNRAP. The CDR3 here is CASGPRDSLNTGELFF. Written as DNA, the CDR3 is TGTGCTAGTGGTCCCCGGGACAGCTTAAACACCGGGGAGCTGTTTTTT.

This sequence joins TRBV7-2 and TRBJ2-7, with a possible D match to TRBD1 (7 bases). CDR3 length: 15 amino acids. Germline V gene lookup returns CDR1 SGHTA and CDR2 FQGNSA. V was cut by 4 bases and J by 4 bases, with 17 bases left in between. The CDR3 reads CASSSPETGRYEQYF. CDR3 coding DNA: TGTGCCAGCAGCTCCCCCGAGACAGGGAGGTACGAGCAGTACTTC.

The V and J genes are TRBV14 and TRBJ2-3; tentatively, D is TRBD2 (5 bases). The CDR3 consists of 14 residues. The V gene's germline CDR1 is SGHDN and CDR2 FVKESK. Between the trimmed V and J ends, which lost 3 bases and 6 bases, there was a span of 13 bases. The DNA for the CDR3 is TGTGCCAGCAGCCAGGACTGGCCCGGGGATACGCAGTATTTT. This sequence encodes CASSQDWPGDTQYF.